The rows below give T cell receptor beta chains drawn from one sample of a study of long-term antiretroviral therapy in people with HIV. Clones were read by immunoSEQ multiplex PCR, and TCRdb kept only the in-frame ones, dropping some. The sample holds about 23,000 clones, around nine tenths seen once. The source was unsorted PBMCs, collected 0.6 years after starting antiretroviral therapy. These receptors came from a man between 60 and 70 years old with HIV. Both conserved end residues are part of each CDR3. Fields, in order: J gene, D gene, CDR3 length, V gene, clone size, CDR3 protein, CDR3 DNA. D genes are given only for firm matches. Clone size appears in some rows only: once, few, many, or a class for an expanded clone.

j_call: TRBJ2-1; d_call: .; cdr3_length: 16; v_call: TRBV5-4; clone_size: once; cdr3_aa: CASTLESAGSYNEQFF; cdr3_nt: TGTGCCAGCACTTTGGAATCCGCGGGCTCCTACAATGAGCAGTTCTTC
j_call: TRBJ1-1; d_call: TRBD1; cdr3_length: 15; v_call: TRBV4-1; clone_size: .; cdr3_aa: CASSQRRGLNTEAFF; cdr3_nt: TGCGCCAGCAGCCAGCGCAGGGGGCTGAACACTGAAGCTTTCTTT
j_call: TRBJ2-7; d_call: TRBD2; cdr3_length: 15; v_call: TRBV28; clone_size: .; cdr3_aa: CASSFSGVDSYEQYF; cdr3_nt: TGTGCCAGCAGTTTTAGCGGGGTGGACTCCTACGAGCAGTACTTC
j_call: TRBJ1-2; d_call: TRBD1; cdr3_length: 16; v_call: TRBV5-1; clone_size: .; cdr3_aa: CASSFGTGSVGYGYTF; cdr3_nt: TGCGCCAGCAGCTTTGGGACAGGGTCGGTCGGCTATGGCTACACCTTC
j_call: TRBJ2-7; d_call: TRBD1; cdr3_length: 14; v_call: TRBV28; clone_size: .; cdr3_aa: CAVESGTGTHEQYF; cdr3_nt: TGTGCCGTAGAATCCGGGACAGGGACCCACGAGCAGTACTTC
j_call: TRBJ2-1; d_call: .; cdr3_length: 15; v_call: TRBV9; clone_size: .; cdr3_aa: CASSVGGRSYNEQFF; cdr3_nt: TGTGCCAGCAGCGTAGGGGGGAGGAGCTACAATGAGCAGTTCTTC
j_call: TRBJ2-7; d_call: TRBD2; cdr3_length: 16; v_call: TRBV7-2; clone_size: once; cdr3_aa: CASSLATSGSPYEQYF; cdr3_nt: TGTGCCAGCAGCTTAGCGACTAGCGGGAGCCCCTACGAGCAGTACTTC
j_call: TRBJ1-6; d_call: .; cdr3_length: 16; v_call: TRBV4-3; clone_size: .; cdr3_aa: CASSQGSQGLNSPLHF; cdr3_nt: TGCGCCAGCAGCCAAGGGTCCCAGGGACTCAATTCACCCCTCCACTTT
j_call: TRBJ1-6; d_call: .; cdr3_length: 15; v_call: TRBV10-3; clone_size: .; cdr3_aa: CAISADSVLKSPLHF; cdr3_nt: TGTGCCATCAGTGCTGACAGTGTCTTAAAATCACCCCTCCACTTT
j_call: TRBJ1-3; d_call: .; cdr3_length: 17; v_call: TRBV5-1; clone_size: .; cdr3_aa: CASSLIGSIYSGNTIYF; cdr3_nt: TGCGCCAGCAGCTTAATAGGCAGCATCTACTCTGGAAACACCATATATTTT
j_call: TRBJ2-1; d_call: .; cdr3_length: 14; v_call: TRBV7-2; clone_size: .; cdr3_aa: CASSSSAVYNEQFF; cdr3_nt: TGTGCCAGCAGCAGCTCCGCCGTATACAATGAGCAGTTCTTC
j_call: TRBJ1-1; d_call: .; cdr3_length: 16; v_call: TRBV6-6; clone_size: .; cdr3_aa: CASSFPYGSLNTEAFF; cdr3_nt: TGTGCCAGCAGTTTTCCTTACGGGAGCTTGAACACTGAAGCTTTCTTT
j_call: TRBJ2-5; d_call: .; cdr3_length: 11; v_call: TRBV5-4; clone_size: .; cdr3_aa: CASSQQETQYF; cdr3_nt: TGTGCCAGCAGCCAGCAAGAGACCCAGTACTTC
j_call: TRBJ2-6; d_call: .; cdr3_length: 15; v_call: TRBV28; clone_size: once; cdr3_aa: CASSLKVSGANVLTF; cdr3_nt: TGTGCCAGCAGTTTAAAAGTCTCTGGGGCCAACGTCCTGACTTTC
j_call: TRBJ2-1; d_call: .; cdr3_length: 16; v_call: TRBV14; clone_size: .; cdr3_aa: CASSQVRGTSYNEQFF; cdr3_nt: TGTGCCAGCAGCCAAGTTAGGGGCACATCCTACAATGAGCAGTTCTTC
j_call: TRBJ1-1; d_call: .; cdr3_length: 13; v_call: TRBV30; clone_size: .; cdr3_aa: CAWKALTVNEAFF; cdr3_nt: TGTGCCTGGAAGGCCCTGACCGTAAATGAAGCTTTCTTT
j_call: TRBJ2-6; d_call: .; cdr3_length: 16; v_call: TRBV11-3; clone_size: .; cdr3_aa: CASSFLGASGANVLTF; cdr3_nt: TGTGCCAGCAGCTTTTTGGGTGCATCTGGGGCCAACGTCCTGACTTTC
j_call: TRBJ2-7; d_call: .; cdr3_length: 18; v_call: TRBV28; clone_size: .; cdr3_aa: CASSPHQYRETVFYEQYF; cdr3_nt: TGTGCCAGCAGCCCCCACCAATACAGGGAAACAGTCTTCTACGAGCAGTACTTC
j_call: TRBJ1-1; d_call: .; cdr3_length: 15; v_call: TRBV5-1; clone_size: .; cdr3_aa: CASSSQAGSLTEAFF; cdr3_nt: TGCGCCAGCTCAAGCCAGGCGGGGAGCCTCACTGAAGCTTTCTTT
j_call: TRBJ1-5; d_call: .; cdr3_length: 14; v_call: TRBV19; clone_size: .; cdr3_aa: CASSFVGSNQPQHF; cdr3_nt: TGTGCCAGTAGTTTCGTGGGGAGCAATCAGCCCCAGCATTTT
j_call: TRBJ1-3; d_call: .; cdr3_length: 14; v_call: TRBV9; clone_size: .; cdr3_aa: CASSPSFLGNTIYF; cdr3_nt: TGTGCCAGCAGCCCCTCGTTTTTGGGTAACACCATATATTTT
j_call: TRBJ2-2; d_call: TRBD2; cdr3_length: 18; v_call: TRBV5-5; clone_size: .; cdr3_aa: CASCLGLAGGPVTGELFF; cdr3_nt: TGTGCCAGCTGCTTAGGACTAGCGGGGGGGCCGGTCACCGGGGAGCTGTTTTTT
j_call: TRBJ2-7; d_call: .; cdr3_length: 12; v_call: TRBV28; clone_size: .; cdr3_aa: CASSSSGREQYF; cdr3_nt: TGTGCCAGCAGTTCCTCAGGTCGCGAGCAGTACTTC
j_call: TRBJ1-4; d_call: .; cdr3_length: 15; v_call: TRBV7-8; clone_size: .; cdr3_aa: CASSLVSGFGEKLFF; cdr3_nt: TGTGCCAGCAGCTTAGTATCAGGGTTTGGTGAAAAACTGTTTTTT
j_call: TRBJ2-1; d_call: TRBD2; cdr3_length: 15; v_call: TRBV4-1; clone_size: .; cdr3_aa: CASSRGLAFYNEQFF; cdr3_nt: TGCGCCAGCAGCCGCGGACTAGCGTTCTACAATGAGCAGTTCTTC
j_call: TRBJ2-5; d_call: .; cdr3_length: 13; v_call: TRBV7-2; clone_size: .; cdr3_aa: CASSYTWGETQYF; cdr3_nt: TGTGCCAGCAGCTACACCTGGGGGGAGACCCAGTACTTC
j_call: TRBJ2-3; d_call: TRBD2; cdr3_length: 17; v_call: TRBV10-3; clone_size: .; cdr3_aa: CAISSGGNTHIVDTQYF; cdr3_nt: TGTGCCATCTCGTCGGGAGGGAATACACATATAGTAGATACGCAGTATTTT
j_call: TRBJ1-2; d_call: .; cdr3_length: 16; v_call: TRBV10-3; clone_size: once; cdr3_aa: CAISELGYPADYGYTF; cdr3_nt: TGTGCCATCAGTGAGCTAGGGTACCCCGCGGATTATGGCTACACCTTC
j_call: TRBJ2-3; d_call: TRBD2; cdr3_length: 15; v_call: TRBV2; clone_size: .; cdr3_aa: CASSDSGLAGDTQYF; cdr3_nt: TGTGCCAGCAGTGATTCGGGACTAGCGGGCGATACGCAGTATTTT
j_call: TRBJ1-1; d_call: .; cdr3_length: 15; v_call: TRBV18; clone_size: .; cdr3_aa: CASSLSQELNTEAFF; cdr3_nt: TGTGCCAGCTCACTGAGCCAGGAGTTGAACACTGAAGCTTTCTTT
j_call: TRBJ1-4; d_call: .; cdr3_length: 14; v_call: TRBV28; clone_size: .; cdr3_aa: CATYMRGGNEKLFF; cdr3_nt: TGTGCCACCTATATGAGGGGTGGCAATGAAAAACTGTTTTTT
j_call: TRBJ2-5; d_call: TRBD2; cdr3_length: 14; v_call: TRBV6-1; clone_size: once; cdr3_aa: CASSHLAGQETQYF; cdr3_nt: TGTGCCAGCAGCCATCTAGCGGGACAAGAGACCCAGTACTTC
j_call: TRBJ2-2; d_call: .; cdr3_length: 13; v_call: TRBV2; clone_size: .; cdr3_aa: CASKRGNSGELFF; cdr3_nt: TGTGCCAGCAAGAGGGGGAATAGCGGGGAGCTGTTTTTT
j_call: TRBJ1-4; d_call: .; cdr3_length: 15; v_call: TRBV7-9; clone_size: .; cdr3_aa: CASSLTRDANEKLFF; cdr3_nt: TGTGCCAGCAGCTTAACCCGGGACGCAAATGAAAAACTGTTTTTT
j_call: TRBJ2-1; d_call: .; cdr3_length: 15; v_call: TRBV18; clone_size: .; cdr3_aa: CASSPQGGRFGEQFF; cdr3_nt: TGTGCCAGCTCACCACAGGGGGGAAGATTCGGTGAGCAGTTCTTC
j_call: TRBJ2-5; d_call: .; cdr3_length: 14; v_call: TRBV5-5; clone_size: .; cdr3_aa: CASSLRTAQETQYF; cdr3_nt: TGTGCCAGCAGCCTCCGGACAGCCCAAGAGACCCAGTACTTC
j_call: TRBJ1-3; d_call: .; cdr3_length: 15; v_call: TRBV14; clone_size: .; cdr3_aa: CASSLGRSSGNTIYF; cdr3_nt: TGTGCCAGCAGCCTCGGACGGTCCTCTGGAAACACCATATATTTT
j_call: TRBJ1-2; d_call: .; cdr3_length: 15; v_call: TRBV7-9; clone_size: .; cdr3_aa: CASSLAGTYGDGYTF; cdr3_nt: TGTGCCAGCAGCTTAGCTGGGACCTACGGGGACGGCTACACCTTC
j_call: TRBJ2-5; d_call: .; cdr3_length: 14; v_call: TRBV18; clone_size: .; cdr3_aa: CASSAGQFQETQYF; cdr3_nt: TGTGCCAGCTCGGCGGGACAGTTTCAAGAGACCCAGTACTTC
j_call: TRBJ2-7; d_call: TRBD1; cdr3_length: 14; v_call: TRBV30; clone_size: .; cdr3_aa: CAWSVMGQSVEQYF; cdr3_nt: TGTGCCTGGAGTGTAATGGGACAGTCCGTCGAGCAGTACTTC
j_call: TRBJ2-2; d_call: TRBD2; cdr3_length: 15; v_call: TRBV6-6; clone_size: .; cdr3_aa: CASKAGGESTGELFF; cdr3_nt: TGTGCCAGCAAAGCGGGGGGGGAAAGCACCGGGGAGCTGTTTTTT
j_call: TRBJ1-2; d_call: .; cdr3_length: 15; v_call: TRBV4-3; clone_size: once; cdr3_aa: CASSRGSGAPAGYTF; cdr3_nt: TGCGCCAGCAGCCGCGGAAGTGGGGCTCCGGCTGGCTACACCTTC
j_call: TRBJ2-5; d_call: TRBD2; cdr3_length: 15; v_call: TRBV5-1; clone_size: .; cdr3_aa: CASSLSLAGAETQYF; cdr3_nt: TGCGCCAGCAGCTTGTCCCTAGCGGGGGCGGAGACCCAGTACTTC
j_call: TRBJ2-1; d_call: .; cdr3_length: 16; v_call: TRBV10-1; clone_size: .; cdr3_aa: CASSRTGSGSYNEQFF; cdr3_nt: TGCGCCAGCAGCCGAACAGGGTCGGGCTCCTACAATGAGCAGTTCTTC
j_call: TRBJ1-2; d_call: .; cdr3_length: 13; v_call: TRBV27; clone_size: .; cdr3_aa: CASSPRGDGGYTF; cdr3_nt: TGTGCCAGCAGTCCCAGAGGGGATGGAGGCTACACCTTC
j_call: TRBJ1-4; d_call: TRBD1; cdr3_length: 15; v_call: TRBV25-1; clone_size: .; cdr3_aa: CASSESGRGHEKLFF; cdr3_nt: TGTGCCAGCAGTGAATCTGGCAGGGGGCATGAAAAACTGTTTTTT
j_call: TRBJ2-6; d_call: .; cdr3_length: 13; v_call: TRBV6-6; clone_size: .; cdr3_aa: CASSYSGANVLTF; cdr3_nt: TGTGCCAGCAGTTACTCTGGGGCCAACGTCCTGACTTTC
j_call: TRBJ2-5; d_call: .; cdr3_length: 11; v_call: TRBV5-1; clone_size: .; cdr3_aa: CASGPQETQYF; cdr3_nt: TGCGCCAGCGGCCCTCAGGAGACCCAGTACTTC
j_call: TRBJ2-7; d_call: .; cdr3_length: 14; v_call: TRBV30; clone_size: .; cdr3_aa: CAWRDGGPRYEQYF; cdr3_nt: TGTGCCTGGAGGGACGGGGGCCCCCGCTACGAGCAGTACTTC
j_call: TRBJ2-1; d_call: .; cdr3_length: 12; v_call: TRBV10-1; clone_size: .; cdr3_aa: CASSDGHTEQFF; cdr3_nt: TGCGCCAGCAGTGATGGCCACACTGAGCAGTTCTTC
j_call: TRBJ2-7; d_call: .; cdr3_length: 14; v_call: TRBV2; clone_size: .; cdr3_aa: CASSEFRVSYEQYF; cdr3_nt: TGTGCCAGCAGTGAATTCCGGGTCTCCTACGAGCAGTACTTC
j_call: TRBJ1-6; d_call: .; cdr3_length: 17; v_call: TRBV5-6; clone_size: once; cdr3_aa: CASSGHRVSSYNSPFHF; cdr3_nt: TGTGCCAGCAGCGGCCACAGGGTTAGCTCCTATAATTCACCCTTCCACTTT
j_call: TRBJ2-3; d_call: .; cdr3_length: 17; v_call: TRBV5-6; clone_size: once; cdr3_aa: CASSLSDRGAPTDTQYF; cdr3_nt: TGTGCCAGCAGCCTCAGCGACCGGGGGGCACCCACAGATACGCAGTATTTT
j_call: TRBJ2-2; d_call: TRBD1; cdr3_length: 14; v_call: TRBV15; clone_size: .; cdr3_aa: CATGWDRFTGELFF; cdr3_nt: TGTGCCACCGGCTGGGACAGGTTCACCGGGGAGCTGTTTTTT
j_call: TRBJ2-3; d_call: TRBD1; cdr3_length: 16; v_call: TRBV5-4; clone_size: .; cdr3_aa: CASSLGQGIRGDTQYF; cdr3_nt: TGTGCCAGCAGCCTTGGACAGGGGATTCGAGGAGATACGCAGTATTTT
j_call: TRBJ2-1; d_call: TRBD1; cdr3_length: 13; v_call: TRBV19; clone_size: .; cdr3_aa: CASDGTGDNEQFF; cdr3_nt: TGTGCCAGTGACGGGACAGGGGACAATGAGCAGTTCTTC
j_call: TRBJ1-5; d_call: TRBD1; cdr3_length: 14; v_call: TRBV2; clone_size: .; cdr3_aa: CASSWDRTNQPQHF; cdr3_nt: TGTGCCAGCAGCTGGGACAGAACAAATCAGCCCCAGCATTTT
j_call: TRBJ2-1; d_call: TRBD2; cdr3_length: 11; v_call: TRBV6-6; clone_size: .; cdr3_aa: CAHGGYNEQFF; cdr3_nt: TGTGCCCACGGGGGGTACAATGAGCAGTTCTTC
j_call: TRBJ2-6; d_call: .; cdr3_length: 16; v_call: TRBV28; clone_size: .; cdr3_aa: CASSMGGASGANVLTF; cdr3_nt: TGTGCCAGCAGTATGGGGGGGGCTTCAGGGGCCAACGTCCTGACTTTC
j_call: TRBJ2-1; d_call: .; cdr3_length: 16; v_call: TRBV5-1; clone_size: .; cdr3_aa: CASSLARTASYNEQFF; cdr3_nt: TGCGCCAGCAGCTTGGCCAGGACAGCTTCCTACAATGAGCAGTTCTTC